This passage covers 11 T cell receptor beta chains from one sample sequenced in a study of blood T cell repertoires in COVID-19. Data came from immunoSEQ multiplex PCR; TCRdb stores just in-frame clones and leaves some out. The table includes 140,000 to 150,000 clones, around three quarters detected once. The sample taken for sequencing was peripheral blood. These TCRs come from a man between 60 and 75 years old with acute or convalescent COVID-19.

The CDR3: CATTGYAVNTGELFF. DNA of the CDR3: TGTGCCACCACCGGCTATGCGGTGAACACCGGGGAGCTGTTTTTT. This rearrangement joins TRBV7-8 to TRBJ2-2; no firm D call. The germline V gene encodes CDR1 SGHVS and CDR2 FQNEAQ. Trimming removed 10 bases at V and 1 base at J, with 16 bases between. This CDR3 region has 15 residues.

The V and J genes are TRBV14 and TRBJ2-3; weak D call: TRBD1 (5 bases). This CDR3 region has 17 residues. V dropped 1 base and J dropped 0 bases, with 14 bases sitting between them. From germline, CDR1 is SGHDN and CDR2 FVKESK. CDR3: CASSQALGHYSTDTQYF. The CDR3 DNA reads TGTGCCAGCAGCCAAGCCCTTGGACATTATAGCACAGATACGCAGTATTTT.

The gene calls are TRBV11-1 and TRBJ2-3; D is perhaps TRBD2 (5 bases). Trimming left V 5 bases short and J 0 bases short, with 12 bases between. There are 15 residues in the CDR3. Germline assignment: CDR1 SGHAT and CDR2 FQDESV (reference sequence). CDR3 sequence (DNA): TGTGCCAGCAGCCGAGCGGTCCCTAGCACAGATACGCAGTATTTT. The encoded protein is CASSRAVPSTDTQYF.

V gene TRBV19 combines with J gene TRBJ1-1; 7 bases are a match to TRBD1. V trimming: 10 bases; J trimming: 0 bases; junction bases outside the gene matches: 5. Germline loops: CDR1 LNHDA, CDR2 SQIVND (reference sequence). The CDR3 totals 13 residues. The CDR3 loop reads CATSGTVNTEAFF. The CDR3 bases are TGTGCCACATCCGGGACAGTGAACACTGAAGCTTTCTTT.

The rearrangement uses TRBV24-1 and TRBJ1-3; 8 bases map to TRBD1. Germline-derived CDR1 and CDR2 are KGHDR and SFDVKD. The CDR3 runs 17 residues. The V segment lost 5 bases and the J segment 3 bases; nucleotides outside the gene matches: 11. The DNA of the CDR3 is TGTGCCACCAGTGTGAGAGGGCCAGGGGGCAATGGAAACACCATATATTTT. This gives the protein CATSVRGPGGNGNTIYF.

This rearrangement joins TRBV4-1 to TRBJ1-3, with 7 nucleotides matching TRBD1. With 7 bases clipped from V and 1 base from J, the junction kept 7 bases outside the gene matches. Germline V gene data show CDR1 as MGHRA and CDR2 as YSYEKL. The length of the CDR3 is 15 residues. CDR3 DNA sequence: TGCGCCAGCACCCTCGGGACAGCGTCTGGAAACACCATATATTTT. Amino acid sequence: CASTLGTASGNTIYF.

The chain couples TRBV9 to TRBJ1-2, with no clear D. V was shortened by 4 bases and J by 1 base, with 11 bases between the two germline ends. The CDR3 loop spans 14 amino acids. Per germline, CDR1 SGDLS and CDR2 YYNGEE. This CDR3 is CASSRAGVNYGYTF. DNA for the CDR3: TGTGCCAGCAGCCGCGCAGGCGTTAACTATGGCTACACCTTC.

The rearrangement joins TRBV19 to TRBJ1-4, with D hard to call. V lost 7 bases and J lost 6, with 6 bases in between. The germline CDR1 and CDR2 sequences are LNHDA and SQIVND (reference sequence). This CDR3 contains 11 residues. CDR3 amino acids: CASTGYEKLFF. For the CDR3, the DNA is TGTGCCAGTACCGGGTATGAAAAACTGTTTTTT. Complete variable domain (other parts from reference TRBV19 and TRBJ1-4): DGGITQSPKYLFRKEGQNVTLSCEQNLNHDAMYWYRQDPGQGLRLIYYSQIVNDFQKGDIAEGYSVSREKKESFPLTVTSAQKNPTAFYLCASTGYEKLFFGSGTQLSVL.

This rearrangement joins TRBV5-1 to TRBJ2-5; TRBD2 aligns across 10 bases. The CDR3 covers 15 residues. Germline CDR1 SGHRS, CDR2 YFSETQ. V was clipped by 4 bases and J by 2 bases; unmatched bases: 5. CDR3 bases: TGCGCCAGCAGCCGGACTAGCGGATCTCAAGAGACCCAGTACTTC. The encoded protein is CASSRTSGSQETQYF.

This CDR3 is CASSLIGGNTEAFF. The DNA for the CDR3 is TGTGCCAGCAGTTTAATAGGGGGAAACACTGAAGCTTTCTTT. The rearrangement uses TRBV28 and TRBJ1-1; maybe TRBD1 (6 bases). The CDR3 covers 14 residues. The V end lost 2 bases, the J end lost 2 bases, and 9 bases lay between the germline ends. Germline values: CDR1 MDHEN, CDR2 SYDVKM. The full variable domain, in which reference TRBV28 and TRBJ1-1 provide the parts outside the CDR3, is DVKVTQSSRYLVKRTGEKVFLECVQDMDHENMFWYRQDPGLGLRLIYFSYDVKMKEKGDIPEGYSVSREKKERFSLILESASTNQTSMYLCASSLIGGNTEAFFGQGTRLTVV.

This clone was picked up a small number of times. The sample contains more than one DNA sequence encoding this CDR3. The chain couples TRBV6-1 to TRBJ1-1; a weak D match, TRBD1 (6 bases). Germline lookup yields CDR1 MNHNS and CDR2 SASEGT. Trimming removed 0 bases at V and 1 base at J, with 6 bases between. The CDR3 runs to 14 residues. The CDR3 reads CASSEARGNTEAFF. Here the CDR3 DNA reads TGTGCCAGCAGTGAAGCCAGGGGGAACACTGAAGCTTTCTTT.